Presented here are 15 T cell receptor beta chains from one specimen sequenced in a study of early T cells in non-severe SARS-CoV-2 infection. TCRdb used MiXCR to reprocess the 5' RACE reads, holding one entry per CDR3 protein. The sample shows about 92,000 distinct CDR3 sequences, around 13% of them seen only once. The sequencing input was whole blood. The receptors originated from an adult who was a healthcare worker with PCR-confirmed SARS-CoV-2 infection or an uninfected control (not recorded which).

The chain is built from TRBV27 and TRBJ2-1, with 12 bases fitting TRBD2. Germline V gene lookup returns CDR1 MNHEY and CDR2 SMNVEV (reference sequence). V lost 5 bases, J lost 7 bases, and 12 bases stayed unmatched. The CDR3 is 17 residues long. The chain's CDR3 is CASSPSGLAGGLNEQFF. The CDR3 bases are TGTGCCAGCAGTCCTTCCGGTCTAGCGGGGGGGTTAAATGAGCAGTTCTTC.

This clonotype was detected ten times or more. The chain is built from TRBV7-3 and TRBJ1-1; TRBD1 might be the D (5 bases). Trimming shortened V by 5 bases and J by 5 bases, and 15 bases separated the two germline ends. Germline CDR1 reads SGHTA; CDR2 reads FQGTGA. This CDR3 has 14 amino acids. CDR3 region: CASSPRGQRTEAFF. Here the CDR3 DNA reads TGTGCCAGCAGCCCCCGGGGCCAGAGAACTGAAGCTTTCTTT.

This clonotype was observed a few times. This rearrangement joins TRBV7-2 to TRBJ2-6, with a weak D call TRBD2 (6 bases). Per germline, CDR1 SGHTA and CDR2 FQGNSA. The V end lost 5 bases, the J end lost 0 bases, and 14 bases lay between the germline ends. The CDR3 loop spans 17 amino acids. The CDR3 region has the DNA TGTGCCAGCAGCCCTTCAGCGGGTAGCTCTGGGGCCAACGTCCTGACTTTC. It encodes CASSPSAGSSGANVLTF.

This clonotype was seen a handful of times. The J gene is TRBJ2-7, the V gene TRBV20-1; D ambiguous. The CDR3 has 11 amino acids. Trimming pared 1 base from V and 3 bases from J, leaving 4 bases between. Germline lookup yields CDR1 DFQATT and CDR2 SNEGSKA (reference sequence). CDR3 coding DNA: TGCAGTGCTAGAGGGCACTACGAGCAGTACTTC. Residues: CSARGHYEQYF.

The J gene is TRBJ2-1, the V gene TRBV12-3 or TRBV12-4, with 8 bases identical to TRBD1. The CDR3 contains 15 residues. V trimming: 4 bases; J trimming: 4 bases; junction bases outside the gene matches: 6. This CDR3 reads CASSSDRAPYNEQFF. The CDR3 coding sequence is TGTGCCAGCAGTTCGGACAGGGCGCCTTACAATGAGCAGTTCTTC.

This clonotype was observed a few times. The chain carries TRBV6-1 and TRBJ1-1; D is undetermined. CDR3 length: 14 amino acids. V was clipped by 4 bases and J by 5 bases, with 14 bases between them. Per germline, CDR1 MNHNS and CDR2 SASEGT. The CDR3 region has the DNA TGTGCCAGCAGTGCAGTCTTGACTGAGACTGAAGCTTTCTTT. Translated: CASSAVLTETEAFF.

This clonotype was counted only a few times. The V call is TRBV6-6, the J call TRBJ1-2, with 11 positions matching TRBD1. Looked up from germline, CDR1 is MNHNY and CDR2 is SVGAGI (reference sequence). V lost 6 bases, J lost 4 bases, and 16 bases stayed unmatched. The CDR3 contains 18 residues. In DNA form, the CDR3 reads TGTGCCAGCAGCACGACCTGGACAGGGGGCCAAAGATCCTATGGCTACACCTTC. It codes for CASSTTWTGGQRSYGYTF.

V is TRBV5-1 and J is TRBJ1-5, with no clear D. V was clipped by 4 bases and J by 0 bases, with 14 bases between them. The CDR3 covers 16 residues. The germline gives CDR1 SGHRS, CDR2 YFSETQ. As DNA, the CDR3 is TGCGCCAGCAGCCCGAACGGTGTTCATAGCAATCAGCCCCAGCATTTT. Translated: CASSPNGVHSNQPQHF.

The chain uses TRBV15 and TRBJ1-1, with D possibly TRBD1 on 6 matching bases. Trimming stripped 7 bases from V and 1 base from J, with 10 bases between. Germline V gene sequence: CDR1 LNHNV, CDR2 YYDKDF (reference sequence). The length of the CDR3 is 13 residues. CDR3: CATTRGGNTEAFF. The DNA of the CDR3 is TGTGCCACCACCCGAGGGGGGAACACTGAAGCTTTCTTT.

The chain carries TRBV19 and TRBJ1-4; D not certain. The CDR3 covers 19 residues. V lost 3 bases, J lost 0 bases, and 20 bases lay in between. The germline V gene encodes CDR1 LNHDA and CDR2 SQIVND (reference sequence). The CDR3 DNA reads TGTGCCAGTAGTATTGGTGGCCTCAGATCGGTTGCAACTAATGAAAAACTGTTTTTT. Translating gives CASSIGGLRSVATNEKLFF.

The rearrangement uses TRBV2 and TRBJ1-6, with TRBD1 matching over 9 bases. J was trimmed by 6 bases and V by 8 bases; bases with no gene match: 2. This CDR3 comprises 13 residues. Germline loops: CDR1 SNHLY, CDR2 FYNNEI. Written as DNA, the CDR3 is TGTGCCAGCCGGGACAGGGTTAATTCACCCCTCCACTTT. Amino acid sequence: CASRDRVNSPLHF.

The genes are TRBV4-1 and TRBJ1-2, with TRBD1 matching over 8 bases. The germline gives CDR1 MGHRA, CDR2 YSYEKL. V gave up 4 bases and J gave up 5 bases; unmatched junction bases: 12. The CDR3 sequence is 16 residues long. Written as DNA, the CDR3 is TGCGCCAGCAGCCTGTATGAACAGGGGGGAGAGTATGGCTACACCTTC. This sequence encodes CASSLYEQGGEYGYTF.

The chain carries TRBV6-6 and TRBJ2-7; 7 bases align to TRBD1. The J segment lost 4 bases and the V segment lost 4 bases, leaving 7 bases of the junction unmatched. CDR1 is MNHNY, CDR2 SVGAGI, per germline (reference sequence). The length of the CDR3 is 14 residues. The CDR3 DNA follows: TGTGCCAGCAGTTCGGCAGGGGGTGCATACGAGCAGTACTTC. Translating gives CASSSAGGAYEQYF.

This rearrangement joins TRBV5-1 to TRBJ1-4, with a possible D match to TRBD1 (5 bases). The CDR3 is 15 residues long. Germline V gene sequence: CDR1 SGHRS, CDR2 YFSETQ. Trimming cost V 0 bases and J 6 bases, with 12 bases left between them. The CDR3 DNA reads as TGCGCCAGCAGCTTGGTCGCAGGGCCTGATGAAAAACTGTTTTTT. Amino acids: CASSLVAGPDEKLFF. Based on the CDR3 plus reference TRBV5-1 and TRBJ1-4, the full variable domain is KAGVTQTPRYLIKTRGQQVTLSCSPISGHRSVSWYQQTPGQGLQFLFEYFSETQRNKGNFPGRFSGRQFSNSRSEMNVSTLELGDSALYLCASSLVAGPDEKLFFGSGTQLSVL.

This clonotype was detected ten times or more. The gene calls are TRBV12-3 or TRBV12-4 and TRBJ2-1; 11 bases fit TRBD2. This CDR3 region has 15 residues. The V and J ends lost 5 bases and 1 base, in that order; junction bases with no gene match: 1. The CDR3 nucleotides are TGTGCCAGCAGTGCTAGCGGGGGGTCCTACAATGAGCAGTTCTTC. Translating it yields CASSASGGSYNEQFF.